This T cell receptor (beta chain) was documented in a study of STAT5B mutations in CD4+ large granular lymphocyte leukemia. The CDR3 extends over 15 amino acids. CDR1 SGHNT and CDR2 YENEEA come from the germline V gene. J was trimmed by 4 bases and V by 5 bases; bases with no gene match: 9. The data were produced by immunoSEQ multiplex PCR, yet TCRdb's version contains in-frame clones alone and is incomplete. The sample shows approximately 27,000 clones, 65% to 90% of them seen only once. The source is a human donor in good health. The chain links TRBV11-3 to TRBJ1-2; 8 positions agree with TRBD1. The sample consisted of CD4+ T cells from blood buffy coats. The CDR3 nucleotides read TGTGCCAGCAGCCCCCGGACAGGGCAAACCTATGGCTACACCTTC. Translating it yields CASSPRTGQTYGYTF.